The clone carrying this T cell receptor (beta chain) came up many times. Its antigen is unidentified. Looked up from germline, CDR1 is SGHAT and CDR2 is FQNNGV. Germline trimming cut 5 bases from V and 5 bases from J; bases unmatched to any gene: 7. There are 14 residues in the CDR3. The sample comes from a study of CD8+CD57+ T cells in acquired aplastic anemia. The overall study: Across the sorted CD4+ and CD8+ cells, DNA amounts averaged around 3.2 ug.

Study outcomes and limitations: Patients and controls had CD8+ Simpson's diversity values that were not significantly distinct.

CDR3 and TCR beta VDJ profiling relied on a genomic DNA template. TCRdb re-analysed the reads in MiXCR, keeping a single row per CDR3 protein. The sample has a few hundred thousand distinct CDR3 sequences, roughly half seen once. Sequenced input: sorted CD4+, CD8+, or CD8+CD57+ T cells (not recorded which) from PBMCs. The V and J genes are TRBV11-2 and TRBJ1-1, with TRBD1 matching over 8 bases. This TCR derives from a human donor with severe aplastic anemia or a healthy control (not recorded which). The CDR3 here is CASSMTGARTEAFF. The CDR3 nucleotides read TGTGCCAGCAGCATGACAGGGGCGAGGACTGAAGCTTTCTTT.